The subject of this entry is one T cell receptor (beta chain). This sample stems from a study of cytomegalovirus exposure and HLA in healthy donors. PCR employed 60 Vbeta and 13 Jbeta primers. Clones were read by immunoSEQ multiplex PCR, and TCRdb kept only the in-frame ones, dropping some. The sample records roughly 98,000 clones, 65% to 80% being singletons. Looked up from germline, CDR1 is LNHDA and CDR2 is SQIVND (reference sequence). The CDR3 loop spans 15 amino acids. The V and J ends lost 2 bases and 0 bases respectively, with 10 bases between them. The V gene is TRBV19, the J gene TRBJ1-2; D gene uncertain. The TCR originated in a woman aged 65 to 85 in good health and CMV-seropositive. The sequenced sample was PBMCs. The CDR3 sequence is CASSIWQNTNYGYTF. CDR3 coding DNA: TGTGCCAGTAGTATATGGCAGAATACTAACTATGGCTACACCTTC.